Below, 4 T cell receptor beta chains from the same sample are listed, as sequenced in a study of shared clonotypes between healthy human individuals. Sequenced by immunoSEQ multiplex PCR; TCRdb stores in-frame clones only, minus some. The profile covers around 2.3 million clones, with approximately 95% appearing a single time and over 0.1% taken by the ten largest. The sequenced material came from naive CD4+ T cells sorted from blood. Subset indicated: CD45RA+ positively selected. These receptors all come from a man younger than 30 in good health.

This chain connects TRBV28 to TRBJ2-2; TRBD1 agrees at 7 bases. This CDR3 comprises 13 residues. The V and J ends lost 3 bases and 6 bases, in that order; junction bases with no gene match: 1. Germline V gene sequence: CDR1 MDHEN, CDR2 SYDVKM. This CDR3 reads CASSLTGPGELFF. The CDR3 bases are TGTGCCAGCAGTTTGACAGGGCCCGGGGAGCTGTTTTTT.

The chain has TRBV6-5 and TRBJ1-5; a weak D match, TRBD1 (5 bases). The V gene lost 7 bases and the J gene lost 1 base, with 14 bases spanning the gap. CDR1 is MNHEY, CDR2 SVGAGI, per germline. This CDR3 region has 15 residues. In DNA, the CDR3 is TGTGCCAGCAAGGCTGTTGGGGGGAGCAATCAGCCCCAGCATTTT. Translated: CASKAVGGSNQPQHF.

V gene TRBV28 combines with J gene TRBJ1-4; 9 bases map to TRBD1. CDR1 is MDHEN and CDR2 is SYDVKM in the germline V gene. The V gene end was trimmed by 4 bases and the J gene end by 8 bases; junction bases not matched to a gene: 8. The CDR3 runs to 15 residues. CDR3 nucleotide sequence: TGTGCCAGCAGTTCACATACAGGGGGCAAGGAAAAACTGTTTTTT. It encodes CASSSHTGGKEKLFF.

This clone is a singleton in its sample. V and J are TRBV10-3 and TRBJ2-3, with a possible D match to TRBD2 (5 bases). The CDR3 spans 12 residues. Germline CDR1 ENHRY, CDR2 SYGVKD. Trimming stripped 2 bases from V and 9 bases from J, with 9 bases between. CDR3 residues: CAISEGSETQYF. The CDR3 DNA sequence: TGTGCCATCAGTGAGGGGAGCGAGACGCAGTATTTT.